These T cell receptor beta chains were read from a single sample in a study of radiotherapy plus CTLA-4 blockade in lung cancer. Profiling relied on immunoSEQ multiplex PCR, and the TCRdb table lists in-frame clones only, not all of them. The table lists over 85,000 clones, 88% of them singletons. Sequencing was performed on peripheral blood, taken from a patient treated with radiotherapy plus ipilimumab. These receptor sequences come from a human donor with non-small cell lung cancer that progressed on radiotherapy plus ipilimumab. Each CDR3 is given with its conserved first and last residue. Fields, in order: D gene, clone size, J gene, V gene, CDR3 protein, CDR3 DNA. A D gene is named only where the DNA matches it firmly. Not all rows give a size; the values are once, few, many and, for expanded clones, a class.

D gene: -; clone size: -; J gene: TRBJ1-2; V gene: TRBV6-1; CDR3 protein: CASSEDKAQGYYGYTF; CDR3 DNA: TGTGCCAGCAGCGAAGACAAAGCCCAGGGGTACTATGGCTACACCTTC
D gene: TRBD1; clone size: -; J gene: TRBJ1-4; V gene: TRBV19; CDR3 protein: CASSIDVFSRGEKLFF; CDR3 DNA: TGTGCCAGTAGTATAGACGTCTTCAGCAGGGGGGAAAAACTGTTTTTT
D gene: -; clone size: few; J gene: TRBJ1-3; V gene: TRBV19; CDR3 protein: CASSIPLAGYGNTIYF; CDR3 DNA: TGTGCCAGTAGTATACCCCTGGCAGGGTATGGAAACACCATATATTTT
D gene: -; clone size: -; J gene: TRBJ2-5; V gene: TRBV7-2; CDR3 protein: CASSSGSWETQYF; CDR3 DNA: TGTGCCAGCAGCTCCGGGAGTTGGGAGACCCAGTACTTC
D gene: TRBD2; clone size: once; J gene: TRBJ2-5; V gene: TRBV12-5; CDR3 protein: CASGLVLAGEGQETQYF; CDR3 DNA: TGTGCTAGTGGTTTGGTCCTAGCGGGAGAGGGGCAAGAGACCCAGTACTTC
D gene: -; clone size: -; J gene: TRBJ1-2; V gene: TRBV11-2; CDR3 protein: CASSQRGWYTF; CDR3 DNA: TGTGCCAGCAGCCAAAGGGGCTGGTACACCTTC
D gene: -; clone size: -; J gene: TRBJ1-1; V gene: TRBV28; CDR3 protein: CASSFFGKGLNTEAFF; CDR3 DNA: TGTGCCAGCAGTTTCTTCGGGAAGGGGCTTAACACTGAAGCTTTCTTT
D gene: TRBD1; clone size: -; J gene: TRBJ2-2; V gene: TRBV5-1; CDR3 protein: CASSIQGSTGELFF; CDR3 DNA: TGCGCCAGCAGCATACAGGGGAGCACCGGGGAGCTGTTTTTT
D gene: -; clone size: -; J gene: TRBJ2-3; V gene: TRBV23-1; CDR3 protein: CASSQSGGRVAPESSTDTQYF; CDR3 DNA: TGCGCCAGCAGTCAATCGGGGGGCAGGGTAGCCCCTGAATCTAGCACAGATACGCAGTATTTT
D gene: -; clone size: -; J gene: TRBJ2-2; V gene: TRBV7-6; CDR3 protein: CASSLGPSTGPGELFF; CDR3 DNA: TGTGCCAGCAGCTTGGGGCCCTCTACGGGACCCGGGGAGCTGTTTTTT
D gene: -; clone size: -; J gene: TRBJ1-2; V gene: TRBV4-1; CDR3 protein: CASSQPSLVVYGYTF; CDR3 DNA: TGCGCCAGCAGCCAGCCAAGCCTCGTCGTCTATGGCTACACCTTC
D gene: -; clone size: -; J gene: TRBJ2-7; V gene: TRBV29-1; CDR3 protein: CSVAFSNSLYEQYF; CDR3 DNA: TGCAGCGTTGCCTTCTCGAACAGCCTCTACGAGCAGTACTTC
D gene: TRBD1; clone size: -; J gene: TRBJ2-6; V gene: TRBV19; CDR3 protein: CASTPGGSGANVLTF; CDR3 DNA: TGTGCCAGTACCCCAGGGGGCTCTGGGGCCAACGTCCTGACTTTC
D gene: TRBD1; clone size: -; J gene: TRBJ1-4; V gene: TRBV30; CDR3 protein: CAWSVECSRTGREKLFF; CDR3 DNA: TGTGCCTGGAGTGTCGAATGTTCAAGGACAGGGAGAGAAAAACTGTTTTTT
D gene: TRBD1; clone size: -; J gene: TRBJ1-2; V gene: TRBV5-6; CDR3 protein: CASSPRQGDCYGYTF; CDR3 DNA: TGTGCCAGCAGCCCGCGACAGGGAGATTGCTATGGCTACACCTTC
D gene: -; clone size: -; J gene: TRBJ2-2; V gene: TRBV10-1; CDR3 protein: CASSRGQTTGELFF; CDR3 DNA: TGCGCCAGCAGTAGGGGACAAACCACCGGGGAGCTGTTTTTT
D gene: TRBD1; clone size: -; J gene: TRBJ1-4; V gene: TRBV18; CDR3 protein: CASSPGTGYEKLFF; CDR3 DNA: TGTGCCAGCTCACCAGGGACAGGTTATGAAAAACTGTTTTTT
D gene: TRBD1; clone size: -; J gene: TRBJ2-5; V gene: TRBV6-1; CDR3 protein: CASRHRGRQETQYF; CDR3 DNA: TGTGCCAGCAGACACAGGGGGCGGCAAGAGACCCAGTACTTC
D gene: -; clone size: -; J gene: TRBJ1-5; V gene: TRBV28; CDR3 protein: CASVNRQRDYQPQHF; CDR3 DNA: TGTGCCAGCGTAAACCGACAGAGAGATTATCAGCCCCAGCATTTT
D gene: -; clone size: -; J gene: TRBJ1-2; V gene: TRBV28; CDR3 protein: CASSSLGVGGYTF; CDR3 DNA: TGTGCCAGCAGCTCACTTGGGGTCGGGGGCTACACCTTC
D gene: -; clone size: -; J gene: TRBJ2-2; V gene: TRBV6-5; CDR3 protein: CASSYSESGELFF; CDR3 DNA: TGTGCCAGCAGTTACTCCGAATCCGGGGAGCTGTTTTTT
D gene: -; clone size: -; J gene: TRBJ2-1; V gene: TRBV29-1; CDR3 protein: CSVFRDTNEQFF; CDR3 DNA: TGCAGCGTGTTCCGGGACACCAATGAGCAGTTCTTC
D gene: TRBD2; clone size: -; J gene: TRBJ2-1; V gene: TRBV25-1; CDR3 protein: CASSESGTSGSREQFF; CDR3 DNA: TGTGCCAGCAGTGAATCCGGGACTAGCGGGAGTCGAGAGCAGTTCTTC
D gene: -; clone size: once; J gene: TRBJ1-2; V gene: TRBV6-5; CDR3 protein: CASTPNIRDGYGYTF; CDR3 DNA: TGTGCCAGCACCCCTAACATCCGGGACGGCTATGGCTACACCTTC
D gene: -; clone size: -; J gene: TRBJ2-2; V gene: TRBV2; CDR3 protein: CASSGTRTGELFF; CDR3 DNA: TGTGCCAGCAGTGGGACCCGCACCGGGGAGCTGTTTTTT
D gene: TRBD2; clone size: -; J gene: TRBJ2-1; V gene: TRBV29-1; CDR3 protein: CSVERTSGRNNEQFF; CDR3 DNA: TGCAGCGTTGAAAGGACTAGCGGTCGAAACAATGAGCAGTTCTTC
D gene: TRBD2; clone size: -; J gene: TRBJ2-7; V gene: TRBV6-6; CDR3 protein: CASSSPSGRAIEQYF; CDR3 DNA: TGTGCCAGCAGTTCCCCTAGCGGGAGGGCCATCGAGCAGTACTTC
D gene: -; clone size: -; J gene: TRBJ2-5; V gene: TRBV29-1; CDR3 protein: CSVTSGGQETQYF; CDR3 DNA: TGCAGCGTTACCTCTGGGGGGCAAGAGACCCAGTACTTC
D gene: TRBD1; clone size: once; J gene: TRBJ1-2; V gene: TRBV6-5; CDR3 protein: CASSPQGVTIYGYTF; CDR3 DNA: TGTGCCAGCAGTCCACAGGGGGTGACGATCTATGGCTACACCTTC
D gene: -; clone size: once; J gene: TRBJ2-7; V gene: TRBV7-2; CDR3 protein: CASSLGQGTGYEQYF; CDR3 DNA: TGTGCCAGCAGCTTAGGGCAGGGGACGGGTTACGAGCAGTACTTC
D gene: -; clone size: once; J gene: TRBJ2-5; V gene: TRBV5-1; CDR3 protein: CASSSSITGTQETQYF; CDR3 DNA: TGCGCCAGCAGCTCGAGTATCACCGGGACACAGGAGACCCAGTACTTC
D gene: TRBD2; clone size: -; J gene: TRBJ2-1; V gene: TRBV19; CDR3 protein: CASSLAGGFYNEQFF; CDR3 DNA: TGTGCCAGTAGTTTAGCGGGAGGGTTTTACAATGAGCAGTTCTTC
D gene: TRBD1; clone size: -; J gene: TRBJ2-1; V gene: TRBV20-1; CDR3 protein: CSAPRGPEQFF; CDR3 DNA: TGCAGTGCTCCCAGGGGGCCTGAGCAGTTCTTC
D gene: TRBD1; clone size: -; J gene: TRBJ2-7; V gene: TRBV30; CDR3 protein: CAWSTPGGKQYF; CDR3 DNA: TGTGCCTGGAGTACCCCAGGGGGAAAGCAGTACTTC
D gene: TRBD2; clone size: -; J gene: TRBJ2-1; V gene: TRBV5-1; CDR3 protein: CASSLVQPGLANYNEQFF; CDR3 DNA: TGCGCCAGCAGCTTGGTCCAGCCGGGACTAGCTAACTACAATGAGCAGTTCTTC
D gene: TRBD2; clone size: -; J gene: TRBJ2-3; V gene: TRBV5-1; CDR3 protein: CASSFLAGYTDTQYF; CDR3 DNA: TGCGCCAGCAGCTTCCTAGCGGGGTACACAGATACGCAGTATTTT
D gene: -; clone size: -; J gene: TRBJ1-1; V gene: TRBV6-6; CDR3 protein: CASGNRVDTEAFF; CDR3 DNA: TGTGCCAGCGGCAACCGGGTAGACACTGAAGCTTTCTTT
D gene: TRBD2; clone size: -; J gene: TRBJ2-3; V gene: TRBV6-1; CDR3 protein: CASSLAGETDTQYF; CDR3 DNA: TGTGCCAGCAGTTTGGCGGGAGAGACAGATACGCAGTATTTT
D gene: -; clone size: -; J gene: TRBJ2-6; V gene: TRBV27; CDR3 protein: CASRQGIRNSGANVLTF; CDR3 DNA: TGTGCCAGCAGGCAGGGGATAAGGAACTCTGGGGCCAACGTCCTGACTTTC
D gene: -; clone size: once; J gene: TRBJ2-7; V gene: TRBV7-9; CDR3 protein: CASSLASLSSYEQYF; CDR3 DNA: TGTGCCAGCAGCTTAGCTAGCCTGAGCTCCTACGAGCAGTACTTC
D gene: -; clone size: -; J gene: TRBJ2-3; V gene: TRBV7-9; CDR3 protein: CASTLTGDTQYF; CDR3 DNA: TGTGCCAGCACCCTAACCGGAGATACGCAGTATTTT
D gene: TRBD1; clone size: -; J gene: TRBJ1-2; V gene: TRBV6-1; CDR3 protein: CASSEGPGQLQPYTF; CDR3 DNA: TGTGCCAGCAGTGAAGGCCCGGGACAGCTTCAACCCTACACCTTC
D gene: TRBD2; clone size: once; J gene: TRBJ2-7; V gene: TRBV25-1; CDR3 protein: CASSPLAGAYEQYF; CDR3 DNA: TGTGCCAGCAGCCCACTAGCGGGAGCATACGAGCAGTACTTC
D gene: -; clone size: once; J gene: TRBJ2-2; V gene: TRBV7-9; CDR3 protein: CASSPVGANTGELFF; CDR3 DNA: TGTGCCAGCAGCCCGGTAGGAGCCAACACCGGGGAGCTGTTTTTT
D gene: TRBD1; clone size: -; J gene: TRBJ1-5; V gene: TRBV6-6; CDR3 protein: CASRDRGILAQHF; CDR3 DNA: TGTGCCAGCAGGGACAGGGGGATCTTGGCCCAGCATTTT
D gene: TRBD2; clone size: few; J gene: TRBJ2-7; V gene: TRBV2; CDR3 protein: CASRGGLAERYEQYF; CDR3 DNA: TGTGCCAGCAGGGGGGGACTAGCGGAGAGATACGAGCAGTACTTC
D gene: TRBD1; clone size: -; J gene: TRBJ2-2; V gene: TRBV5-1; CDR3 protein: CASSLTGDTGELFF; CDR3 DNA: TGCGCCAGCAGCTTAACAGGGGACACCGGGGAGCTGTTTTTT
D gene: TRBD2; clone size: -; J gene: TRBJ2-6; V gene: TRBV4-2; CDR3 protein: CASSQTWAGLAGGLNSGANVLTF; CDR3 DNA: TGTGCCAGCAGCCAGACCTGGGCGGGACTAGCGGGAGGTTTAAACTCTGGGGCCAACGTCCTGACTTTC
D gene: -; clone size: -; J gene: TRBJ2-6; V gene: TRBV19; CDR3 protein: CASSMGQWTGANVLTF; CDR3 DNA: TGTGCCAGTAGTATGGGCCAGTGGACTGGGGCCAACGTCCTGACTTTC
D gene: TRBD1; clone size: -; J gene: TRBJ2-2; V gene: TRBV7-9; CDR3 protein: CASSLGQGGDTGELFF; CDR3 DNA: TGTGCCAGCAGTCTGGGACAGGGAGGGGACACCGGGGAGCTGTTTTTT
D gene: -; clone size: -; J gene: TRBJ2-1; V gene: TRBV10-3; CDR3 protein: CAISEPGRSYNEQFF; CDR3 DNA: TGTGCCATCAGTGAACCGGGACGGTCCTACAATGAGCAGTTCTTC
D gene: TRBD2; clone size: -; J gene: TRBJ2-7; V gene: TRBV2; CDR3 protein: CASKPGGTSGVYEQYF; CDR3 DNA: TGTGCCAGCAAACCGGGGGGGACTAGCGGGGTCTACGAGCAGTACTTC
D gene: -; clone size: -; J gene: TRBJ2-4; V gene: TRBV7-2; CDR3 protein: CASSLSIAKNIQYF; CDR3 DNA: TGTGCCAGCAGCTTATCGATAGCCAAAAACATTCAGTACTTC
D gene: -; clone size: -; J gene: TRBJ2-5; V gene: TRBV6-1; CDR3 protein: CASSYLGRQETQYF; CDR3 DNA: TGTGCCAGCAGTTATTTGGGACGGCAAGAGACCCAGTACTTC
D gene: -; clone size: -; J gene: TRBJ2-3; V gene: TRBV30; CDR3 protein: CAGARGGVSDTQYF; CDR3 DNA: TGTGCCGGGGCCAGGGGTGGGGTTTCGGATACGCAGTATTTT
D gene: TRBD1; clone size: -; J gene: TRBJ2-3; V gene: TRBV5-1; CDR3 protein: CASSPSQGPLSTQYF; CDR3 DNA: TGCGCCAGCAGCCCTTCACAGGGGCCCTTGTCTACGCAGTATTTT
D gene: TRBD2; clone size: -; J gene: TRBJ2-1; V gene: TRBV6-4; CDR3 protein: CASSEGSGGDEQFF; CDR3 DNA: TGTGCCAGCAGTGAGGGTAGCGGGGGTGATGAGCAGTTCTTC
D gene: TRBD1; clone size: -; J gene: TRBJ2-2; V gene: TRBV7-3; CDR3 protein: CASSLCKESGQPKPGELFF; CDR3 DNA: TGTGCCAGCAGCTTATGTAAGGAATCGGGACAGCCGAAACCCGGGGAGCTGTTTTTT
D gene: TRBD2; clone size: -; J gene: TRBJ2-7; V gene: TRBV28; CDR3 protein: CASRDGGAGGGIYEQYF; CDR3 DNA: TGTGCCAGCAGGGACGGGGGAGCGGGAGGGGGAATCTACGAGCAGTACTTC